The rows below give T cell receptor beta chains drawn from one sample of a study of early T cells in non-severe SARS-CoV-2 infection. One entry per CDR3 protein, called by TCRdb with MiXCR from the 5' RACE reads. Of about 64,000 distinct CDR3 sequences listed, 18% are singletons. Material: whole blood, obtained at baseline. Receptors were obtained from an adult who was a healthcare worker with PCR-confirmed SARS-CoV-2 infection or an uninfected control (not recorded which). Both conserved end residues are part of each CDR3. A D gene is named only where the DNA matches it firmly. Clone sizes are given selectively: once, few, many, or a class where the clone is expanded.

v_gene	len	abundance	j_gene	d_gene	CDR3nt	CDR3aa
TRBV5-1	14	few	TRBJ2-7	TRBD1	TGCGCCAGCAGAGGGACAGAGGACTCCTACGAGCAGTACTTC	CASRGTEDSYEQYF
TRBV6-1	14	-	TRBJ1-5	-	TGTGCCAGCCGTACAGGGTCTAGCAATCAGCCCCAGCATTTT	CASRTGSSNQPQHF
TRBV19	14	-	TRBJ1-2	-	TGTGCCAGTAGTATTTCGCGGGGGTTCTATGGCTACACCTTC	CASSISRGFYGYTF
TRBV27	15	few	TRBJ1-4	TRBD1	TGTGCCAGCAGTCCATGGACAGGGGGCAATGAAAAACTGTTTTTT	CASSPWTGGNEKLFF
TRBV29-1	14	many	TRBJ2-2	TRBD1	TGCAGCGGCCGGGACAGGGCTACGACCGGGGAGCTGTTTTTT	CSGRDRATTGELFF
TRBV15	15	-	TRBJ2-7	TRBD2	TGTGCCACCAGCAGAAAGCGGGGGGCCACCTACGAGCAGTACTTC	CATSRKRGATYEQYF
TRBV19	16	-	TRBJ2-1	TRBD2	TGTGCCAGTAGTATGAGTGGACTAGCGGGCTACAATGAGCAGTTCTTC	CASSMSGLAGYNEQFF
TRBV20-1	14	-	TRBJ1-1	TRBD1	TGCAGTACTCAAGGCTCAGGGGGCAGGACTGAAGCTTTCTTT	CSTQGSGGRTEAFF
TRBV27	14	-	TRBJ2-2	-	TGTGCCAGCCAGGGGGGGCCAGGAGGCGGGGAGCTGTTTTTT	CASQGGPGGGELFF
TRBV6-2/TRBV6-3	14	-	TRBJ1-2	-	TGTGCCAGCAGCCCCGGGAAAAGGGGCTATGGCTACACCTTC	CASSPGKRGYGYTF
TRBV6-2/TRBV6-3	13	few	TRBJ2-1	-	TGTGCCAGCAGCTTCCGGGAGTACAATGAGCAGTTCTTC	CASSFREYNEQFF
TRBV20-1	12	-	TRBJ2-7	-	TGCAGTGCTTTGGTCCCTAGCTACGAGCAGTACTTC	CSALVPSYEQYF
TRBV11-2	14	-	TRBJ2-7	-	TGTGCCAGCAGTTTTGGAACAGGCGTCAACGAGCAGTACTTC	CASSFGTGVNEQYF
TRBV4-2	16	many	TRBJ2-1	TRBD2	TGTGCCAGCAGCCAAGAACCTAGCGGGGGGGCGAATGAGCAGTTCTTC	CASSQEPSGGANEQFF
TRBV2	13	-	TRBJ1-5	-	TGTGCCAGCAGTGTGGGCAGCAATCAGCCCCAGCATTTT	CASSVGSNQPQHF
TRBV18	18	few	TRBJ2-7	TRBD2	TGTGCCAGCTCCCTGACTAGCGGGGGAGGAGGGTCCTCCTACGAGCAGTACTTC	CASSLTSGGGGSSYEQYF
TRBV11-1	17	few	TRBJ2-5	-	TGTGCCAGCAGCTTAAGGTCCAGGGCCCGCTACCAAGAGACCCAGTACTTC	CASSLRSRARYQETQYF
TRBV6-5	14	-	TRBJ2-7	TRBD1	TGTGCCAGCGCTAGAGACCCACAGGGGCGCGAGCAGTACTTC	CASARDPQGREQYF
TRBV11-2	14	many	TRBJ2-7	TRBD2	TGTGCCAGCAGACAAGGACTAGCCCGTGGGGAGCAGTACTTC	CASRQGLARGEQYF
TRBV28	14	-	TRBJ2-5	TRBD1	TGTGCCAGCAGCCGCGGGACAGGACGTAGGACCCAGTACTTC	CASSRGTGRRTQYF
TRBV19	16	-	TRBJ2-7	-	TGTGCCAGTAGTCGAGGCCGGGACTCCAACTCCTACGAGCAGTACTTC	CASSRGRDSNSYEQYF
TRBV7-9	13	few	TRBJ2-3	-	TGTGCCAGCAGCTTATTGGGCACAGATACGCAGTATTTT	CASSLLGTDTQYF
TRBV5-1	15	-	TRBJ2-7	TRBD2	TGCGCCAGCAGCTTCGGACTAGCGGGGAGCTACGAGCAGTACTTC	CASSFGLAGSYEQYF
TRBV5-5	15	-	TRBJ2-4	TRBD2	TGTGCCAGCAGTTCCCGGATAGCGGGGGTTGACATTCAGTACTTC	CASSSRIAGVDIQYF
TRBV7-9	17	few	TRBJ2-7	TRBD1	TGTGCCAGCAGCTCCACACCCGGACAGGGAAGGTCGCACGAGCAGTACTTC	CASSSTPGQGRSHEQYF
TRBV5-6	16	few	TRBJ2-1	-	TGTGCCAGCAGCTTTCCCCCGGGGGGCCTGGGGAATGAGCAGTTCTTC	CASSFPPGGLGNEQFF
TRBV4-1	13	few	TRBJ1-1	-	TGCGCCAGCAGCCACGTAAAGAACACTGAAGCTTTCTTT	CASSHVKNTEAFF